The entry below describes one T cell receptor beta chain. The V end was cut by 0 bases, the J end by 5 bases, with 11 bases between. The V gene's germline CDR1 is SGHVS and CDR2 FQNEAQ. The CDR3 length is 15 residues. Repertoires were generated with immunoSEQ multiplex PCR, while TCRdb's copy carries only in-frame clones and drops some. The sample has about 300,000 clones; less than 85% are singletons. Participants spanned ages about 18 to 100 years and resided in roughly 22 US areas. This sample is drawn from a study of blood T cell repertoires in COVID-19. Study information: Sources were T cells, B-cell-depleted T cells, or PBMCs; the material itself was cDNA or gDNA.

This sequence originates from a woman younger than 45 who had been exposed to COVID-19. Material: PBMCs or T cells enriched from blood (not recorded which). V and J are TRBV7-8 and TRBJ2-1, with D maybe TRBD2 (6 bases). Here the CDR3 DNA reads TGTGCCAGCAGCTTAGCGGGAGGAGACCACAATGAGCAGTTCTTC. It translates to CASSLAGGDHNEQFF.